This is a list of T cell receptor beta chains from one sample in a study of T cell responses to AZD1222 COVID-19 vaccine. TCRdb's copy holds only in-frame clones and misses some; the assay was immunoSEQ multiplex PCR. The table records around 150,000 clones, 90% to 95% of them present only once. Sequenced material: peripheral blood, taken 28 days after the second AZD1222 dose. Receptors originate from an adult who received the AZD1222 COVID-19 vaccine. The CDR3 runs from the conserved cysteine through the conserved F or W. A D gene is named only where the DNA matches it firmly. Clone size is given for some rows only: seen once, a few or many times, or a class if the clone is expanded.

clone_size | d_call | j_call | v_call | cdr3_aa | cdr3_nt
once | TRBD1 | TRBJ1-1 | TRBV30 | CALQGPTEAFF | TGTGCCTTACAGGGGCCCACTGAAGCTTTCTTT
NA | TRBD1 | TRBJ1-1 | TRBV30 | CAWSVGQGDTEAFF | TGTGCCTGGAGTGTCGGACAGGGGGACACTGAAGCTTTCTTT
NA | NA | TRBJ1-1 | TRBV5-1 | CASSLEPGLAEAFF | TGCGCCAGCAGCTTGGAACCCGGGCTCGCTGAAGCTTTCTTT
once | NA | TRBJ1-3 | TRBV7-9 | CASSLYSPDSLGNTIYF | TGTGCCAGCAGCCTATACTCCCCGGACAGTTTGGGAAACACCATATATTTT
NA | NA | TRBJ2-1 | TRBV6-6 | CASSGRYRGGYNEQFF | TGTGCCAGCAGTGGCCGTTACAGGGGGGGGTACAATGAGCAGTTCTTC
NA | NA | TRBJ1-2 | TRBV6-4 | CANPVAPRALGYGYTF | TGTGCCAACCCGGTGGCTCCCCGAGCCCTAGGCTATGGCTACACCTTC
NA | NA | TRBJ2-3 | TRBV5-8 | CASSFIFIDTQYF | TGTGCCAGCAGCTTTATCTTCATAGATACGCAGTATTTT
NA | NA | TRBJ2-2 | TRBV7-3 | CASSLRNTGELFF | TGTGCCAGCAGCTTAAGAAACACCGGGGAGCTGTTTTTT
NA | NA | TRBJ1-2 | TRBV2 | CASSEGIGRIYGYTF | TGTGCCAGCAGTGAAGGAATTGGCAGGATCTATGGCTACACCTTC
NA | NA | TRBJ1-5 | TRBV19 | CASTAGYQPQHF | TGTGCCAGTACCGCAGGGTACCAGCCCCAGCATTTT
NA | TRBD1 | TRBJ1-4 | TRBV24-1 | CATSDGTDPNEKLFF | TGTGCCACCAGTGACGGGACAGACCCTAATGAAAAACTGTTTTTT
few | NA | TRBJ2-3 | TRBV28 | CASSLDAGEEVSDTQYF | TGTGCCAGCAGTTTAGATGCAGGCGAGGAGGTTTCAGATACGCAGTATTTT